Sequencing of this T cell receptor beta chain was carried out in a study of CXCR3-negative and CXCR3-positive naive CD8 T cells. Study details: Overall TRB read output was roughly 130 million, and each library contained about 1.5 +/- 0.3 million reads.

Researchers prepared the TRB cDNA libraries using 5' RACE with UMI labels. From its re-call of the 5' RACE reads, TCRdb lists each CDR3 protein once, without DNA. The specimen's table records fewer than 60,000 distinct CDR3 sequences. CD45RO-CCR7+CD27+CD95- marked naive CD8+ T cells. The CDR3 loop spans 15 amino acids. Germline CDR1 SGHNT, CDR2 YYREEE (reference sequence). The sequenced sample consisted of naive CXCR3- CD8+ T cells from blood. Stated subset: CD45RO-CCR7+CD27+CD95- naive CD8+ T cells lacking CXCR3 (TNR3-). The V gene is TRBV5-4, the J gene TRBJ2-5; TCRdb's D gene call, TRBD1, goes unchecked for lack of DNA. This clonotype originated in a human donor in good health. Some clones in this sample may be carry-over from other donors' samples. CDR3 in amino acids: CASSPWGRGQETQYF.